Below are 11 T cell receptor beta chains sequenced from a single sample in a study of lymphopenia after photon versus proton radiotherapy. Sequencing used immunoSEQ multiplex PCR; TCRdb keeps in-frame clones, though not all of them. This table has 13,000 to 15,000 clones, 82% appearing once. Material: peripheral blood, obtained from a patient treated with photon-based radiotherapy. The receptor set was obtained from a man between 50 and 59 years old with gastric cancer.

This clone was observed once. This chain uses TRBV5-1 with TRBJ2-3; D not certain. Looked up from germline, CDR1 is SGHRS and CDR2 is YFSETQ. This CDR3 region has 14 residues. Trimming took off 2 bases at V and 0 bases at J, with 7 bases between the two ends. CDR3: CASSLSVSTDTQYF. The CDR3 nucleotides read TGCGCCAGCAGCTTATCTGTGAGCACAGATACGCAGTATTTT.

This sequence joins TRBV7-8 and TRBJ2-3; D unresolved. Per the germline V gene, CDR1 is SGHVS and CDR2 is FQNEAQ. The CDR3 length is 14 residues. With 3 bases removed from V and 2 bases from J, the gap between germline ends came to 9 bases. Here the CDR3 DNA reads TGTGCCAGCAGCTTTTTGGATTCCACAGATACGCAGTATTTT. Encoded protein: CASSFLDSTDTQYF.

This sequence joins TRBV7-9 and TRBJ2-1; D is ambiguous. The CDR3 has 15 residues. CDR1 is SEHNR and CDR2 is FQNEAQ in the germline V gene (reference sequence). Trimming took off 2 bases at V and 0 bases at J, with 8 bases between the two ends. Here the CDR3 reads CASSLITASYNEQFF. CDR3 sequence (DNA): TGTGCCAGCAGCTTAATCACGGCCTCCTACAATGAGCAGTTCTTC.

The chain employs TRBV11-2 and TRBJ1-1; the match to TRBD1 covers 7 bases. The germline V gene encodes CDR1 SGHAT and CDR2 FQNNGV. J gave up 5 bases and V 1 base, and 7 bases lay outside the gene matches. The CDR3 contains 15 residues. As DNA, the CDR3 is TGTGCCAGCAGCTTAGTTGAGACAGGGTGGACTGAAGCTTTCTTT. This gives the protein CASSLVETGWTEAFF.

V and J are TRBV4-2 and TRBJ2-5; D may be TRBD1 (6 bases). Germline lookup yields CDR1 LGHNA and CDR2 YNFKEQ. This CDR3 is 15 amino acids long. V dropped 4 bases and J dropped 5 bases, with 17 bases sitting between them. DNA for the CDR3: TGTGCCAGCAGCCCAAAACAGGGTATAGGGGAGACCCAGTACTTC. Translating it yields CASSPKQGIGETQYF.

The count of this clone is one. The V gene is TRBV11-3, the J gene TRBJ2-5; 8 bases fit TRBD1. CDR3 length: 14 residues. J lost 5 bases, V lost 5 bases, and 7 bases had no gene match. Germline CDR1 and CDR2: SGHNT and YENEEA. CDR3 residues: CASSPSDREETQYF. CDR3 sequence (DNA): TGTGCCAGCAGCCCATCGGACAGGGAGGAGACCCAGTACTTC.

The chain uses TRBV4-1 and TRBJ1-4, with D maybe TRBD1 (5 bases). Trimming left V 4 bases short and J 8 bases short, with 14 bases between. The CDR3 spans 14 residues. Germline V CDR1 and CDR2: MGHRA, YSYEKL. CDR3 sequence reads: CASSPSGLGEKLFF. DNA for the CDR3: TGCGCCAGCAGCCCATCGGGACTTGGGGAAAAACTGTTTTTT.

This rearrangement joins TRBV6-1 to TRBJ1-4, with TRBD1 matching 7 bases. V was pared by 2 bases and J by 7 bases, with 1 base of the junction left unmatched. This CDR3 has 13 residues. Germline CDR1 MNHNS, CDR2 SASEGT. CDR3 DNA sequence: TGTGCCAGCAGTGAAAGGGGGCTTGAAAAACTGTTTTTT. This sequence encodes CASSERGLEKLFF.

The chain uses TRBV2 and TRBJ2-3; the match to TRBD2 covers 10 bases. This CDR3 has 15 amino acids. The ends lost 4 bases at V and 4 bases at J; junction bases unmatched: 5. In germline, CDR1 is SNHLY, CDR2 FYNNEI. In DNA form, the CDR3 reads TGTGCCAGCAGTGTACTAGCGGGGCATTCAGATACGCAGTATTTT. This codes for CASSVLAGHSDTQYF.

The chain employs TRBV11-1 and TRBJ2-2, with D maybe TRBD2 (6 bases). V gave up 6 bases and J gave up 4 bases, with 9 bases separating them. The CDR3 has 13 amino acids. The germline V gene has CDR1 SGHAT and CDR2 FQDESV (reference sequence). The CDR3 spells CASSFGGTGELFF. DNA for the CDR3: TGTGCCAGCAGTTTCGGGGGCACCGGGGAGCTGTTTTTT.

The rearrangement joins TRBV7-9 to TRBJ1-1; 8 nucleotides line up with TRBD1. The V segment lost 4 bases and the J segment 4 bases; nucleotides outside the gene matches: 2. The CDR3 consists of 13 residues. The germline gives CDR1 SEHNR, CDR2 FQNEAQ (reference sequence). CDR3 nucleotides: TGTGCCAGCAGCTCAGGGGGCCGCACTGAAGCTTTCTTT. Translation gives CASSSGGRTEAFF.